This T cell receptor beta chain was found in a study of blood T cell repertoires in COVID-19 (dated by TCRdb to 2019 to 2021). Study-level background: Collaborator samples came from the United States, Italy and Spain and covered acute and convalescent phases of COVID-19. The material from the prospective study consisted of cDNA or gDNA derived from T cells, B-cell-depleted T cells, or PBMCs. Deeply sampled blood TCRbeta repertoires from subjects exposed to, actively infected with, or recovered from COVID-19 were included in the dataset. The repertoires were released in a freely available public database intended as a resource for research on the immune response to SARS-CoV-2. Samples were obtained from the ongoing ImmuneRACE study (first 160 participants) and from 1,200 or so subjects provided by 6 global collaborators. Nearly every sample came with metadata listing a de-identified subject ID, COVID-19 status, age in years and sex. Where available, HLA class I and class II types were obtained from metadata supplied by the sample provider rather than from assay-based typing.

The CDR3 numbers 14 residues from cysteine through phenylalanine. CDR3 DNA only is kept here, 42 bases in frame from base 1. TCRbeta CDR3 regions were amplified from genomic DNA by means of the immunoSEQ Assay, a bias-controlled multiplex PCR. Per the original workflow: Nucleated cell counts per sample were estimated from amplification of reference gene primers within the assay. To quantify the absolute abundance of each unique TCRbeta CDR3 rearrangement, sequence reads were collapsed and filtered. Productive Simpson clonality was computed per sample as the square root of Simpson's diversity index over productive rearrangements. TCRdb re-hosts the immuneACCESS table, in-frame sequences only. Its copies lack some clones; in the studies checked, an unresolved V gene accounts for under half of them, and the cause for the rest is not known. V, J and clone size reflect that table, while D and trimming were determined from the DNA. This sample gives 200,000 to 250,000 clones in total; approximately 88% of them show up just once. The ten largest clonotypes hold roughly 3.7% of the sample.

About this clone: Its antigen remains unidentified. No qualities accompany the bases; no much larger clone lies one base away.

General findings and caveats noted by the study authors: How much clinical and demographic metadata was included differed by source and by participant, and the metadata was provided uncurated.

Participants in the prospective study were aged roughly 18 to 100 years, lived in 20 to 30 United States geographic areas, and enrolled through a virtual design. In the prospective study, participants were assigned to cohorts based on the clinical history participants reported in a screening survey and a study questionnaire. A participant counted as exposed if, within 2 weeks of entering the study, that participant had been in contact with someone who had a PCR-confirmed or clinician-diagnosed COVID-19 case. In the prospective study, mobile phlebotomists collected whole blood, serum and a nasopharyngeal or oropharyngeal swab from each participant. Additional blood draws and questionnaires over an approximately two-month period could optionally be provided by prospective study participants. Blood samples from the prospective study were shipped frozen or at room temperature prior to DNA extraction.

The TCR sequence derives from a woman aged 25 to 39 who had been exposed to COVID-19. The sample taken for sequencing was PBMCs or T cells enriched from blood (not recorded which). The rearrangement combines TRBV21-1 with TRBJ2-3; whether TRBD2, the table's D call, matches the DNA was not checked. TRBV21-1 is flagged as a pseudogene. The base sequence is TGTGCCAGCAGCAAAGCGGGACTAGCGGGCGTATCCGCTTTT. Its product reads: CASSKAGLAGVSAF.